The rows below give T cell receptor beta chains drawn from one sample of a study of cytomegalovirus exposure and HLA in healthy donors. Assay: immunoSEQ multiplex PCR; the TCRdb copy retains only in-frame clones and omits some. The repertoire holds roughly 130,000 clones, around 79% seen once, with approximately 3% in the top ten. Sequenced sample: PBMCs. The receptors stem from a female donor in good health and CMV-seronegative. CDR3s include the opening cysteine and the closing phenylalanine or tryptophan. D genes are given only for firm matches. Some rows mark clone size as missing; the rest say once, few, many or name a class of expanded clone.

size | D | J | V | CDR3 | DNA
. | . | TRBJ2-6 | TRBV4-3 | CASSQSGTSSGANVLTF | TGCGCCAGCAGCCAATCCGGGACAAGCTCTGGGGCCAACGTCCTGACTTTC
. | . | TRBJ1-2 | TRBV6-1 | CASSARDGNYGYTF | TGTGCCAGCAGTGCGCGGGACGGGAACTATGGCTACACCTTC
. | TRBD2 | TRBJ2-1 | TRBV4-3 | CASSQVLAGGSSYNEQFF | TGCGCCAGCAGCCAAGTTCTAGCGGGAGGGAGCTCCTACAATGAGCAGTTCTTC
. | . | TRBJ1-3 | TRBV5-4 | CASSLAGAAGNTIYF | TGTGCCAGCAGCTTGGCAGGGGCGGCTGGAAACACCATATATTTT
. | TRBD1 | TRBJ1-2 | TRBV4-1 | CASSQPWTGYGYTF | TGCGCCAGCAGCCAACCATGGACAGGCTATGGCTACACCTTC
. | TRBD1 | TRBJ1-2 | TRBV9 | CASSVEPGQQSYGYTF | TGTGCCAGCAGCGTAGAGCCGGGACAGCAATCCTATGGCTACACCTTC
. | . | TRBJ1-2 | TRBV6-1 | CASRESGNLGGYTF | TGTGCCAGCAGGGAATCCGGGAATCTGGGTGGCTACACCTTC
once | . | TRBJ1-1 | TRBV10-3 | CAISVSQGNSEAFF | TGTGCCATCAGTGTTTCACAGGGAAACTCTGAAGCTTTCTTT
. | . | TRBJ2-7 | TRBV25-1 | CASSEWPRLGQYF | TGTGCCAGCAGTGAATGGCCGCGGCTGGGGCAGTACTTC
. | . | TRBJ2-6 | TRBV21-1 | CASRGTGVSSGANVLTF | TGTGCCAGCAGGGGGACAGGGGTTAGCTCTGGGGCCAACGTCCTGACTTTC
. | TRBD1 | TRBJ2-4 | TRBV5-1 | CASSPRDSLAKNIQYF | TGCGCCAGCAGCCCCCGGGACAGCTTAGCCAAAAACATTCAGTACTTC
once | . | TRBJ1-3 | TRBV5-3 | CARSPGRGGNTIYF | TGTGCCAGAAGCCCGGGGAGGGGTGGAAACACCATATATTTT
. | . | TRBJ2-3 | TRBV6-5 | CASSYLSPRNGDTQYF | TGTGCCAGCAGTTACCTTTCACCTAGGAATGGTGATACGCAGTATTTT